This T cell receptor (beta chain) originates from a study of technical replicates of blood from a few donors. This table comes from immunoSEQ multiplex PCR, and its TCRdb copy is limited to in-frame clones, with some not included. The table has 75,000 to 100,000 clones, roughly 96% seen once. The receptor was derived from a human donor in good health. The sequencing input was T cells isolated from PBMCs.

CDR3 DNA sequence: TGCAGTGCCCATACAGGGACCATTCAGTACTTC. This encodes CSAHTGTIQYF. The chain joins TRBV20-1 to TRBJ2-4, with D maybe TRBD1 (6 bases). Germline lookup yields CDR1 DFQATT and CDR2 SNEGSKA (reference sequence). V was clipped by 6 bases and J by 9 bases, with 12 bases between them. This CDR3 is built from 11 residues.